The 11 T cell receptor beta chains listed next were all sequenced from one sample in a study of T cell responses to AZD1222 COVID-19 vaccine. Using immunoSEQ multiplex PCR, the repertoire was profiled, and TCRdb retains in-frame clones only, with some absent. The sample has tens of thousands of clones; about 88% are singletons. The sequences come from peripheral blood, collected on day 0 of AZD1222 vaccination. These receptors came from an adult in good health.

The chain joins TRBV28 to TRBJ1-6; maybe TRBD1 (6 bases). V lost 6 bases, J lost 6 bases, and 15 bases lay in between. The CDR3 has 15 residues. Looked up from germline, CDR1 is MDHEN and CDR2 is SYDVKM. CDR3 nucleotides: TGTGCCAGCAGATACAGGGTGTTGGGTAATTCACCCCTCCACTTT. Protein: CASRYRVLGNSPLHF.

The rearrangement joins TRBV15 to TRBJ2-1, with TRBD2 identical over 10 bases. CDR3 size: 19 residues. After removal of 5 bases from V and 4 bases from J, the junction contained 17 bases not matched to a gene. Germline loops: CDR1 LNHNV, CDR2 YYDKDF (reference sequence). The DNA for the CDR3 is TGTGCCACCAGCGCGCAGAAGACTCCTACTAGCGGGATTTACAATGAGCAGTTCTTC. This encodes CATSAQKTPTSGIYNEQFF. Complete variable domain (other parts from reference TRBV15 and TRBJ2-1): DAMVIQNPRYQVTQFGKPVTLSCSQTLNHNVMYWYQQKSSQAPKLLFHYYDKDFNNEADTPDNFQSRRPNTSFCFLDIRSPGLGDTAMYLCATSAQKTPTSGIYNEQFFGPGTRLTVL.

This chain joins TRBV5-1 and TRBJ1-6; TRBD1 matches at 8 bases. Germline CDR1 is SGHRS and CDR2 is YFSETQ. The CDR3 is 15 amino acids. V trimming: 3 bases; J trimming: 14 bases; junction bases outside the gene matches: 13. This chain's CDR3 is CASSSAGGESSALHF. CDR3 nucleotide sequence: TGCGCCAGCAGCTCTGCAGGGGGCGAGAGTTCGGCCCTCCACTTT.

This chain connects TRBV6-5 to TRBJ2-5, with D maybe TRBD1 (5 bases). CDR3 length: 13 residues. V lost 5 bases and J lost 5, with 12 bases in between. Germline V gives CDR1 MNHEY, CDR2 SVGAGI. DNA of the CDR3: TGTGCCAGCAGTATGCGGACACAGGAGACCCAGTACTTC. This gives the protein CASSMRTQETQYF.

This chain links TRBV19 with TRBJ1-3; maybe TRBD1 (5 bases). Germline V lookup: CDR1 LNHDA, CDR2 SQIVND (reference sequence). Trimming removed 9 bases from V and 6 bases from J, with 12 bases in between. CDR3 size: 12 residues. CDR3 residues: CARARGENTIYF. The CDR3 nucleotides are TGTGCCAGGGCCCGGGGGGAAAACACCATATATTTT. Complete variable domain (other parts from reference TRBV19 and TRBJ1-3): DGGITQSPKYLFRKEGQNVTLSCEQNLNHDAMYWYRQDPGQGLRLIYYSQIVNDFQKGDIAEGYSVSREKKESFPLTVTSAQKNPTAFYLCARARGENTIYFGEGSWLTVV.

As to this clone: Its ends do not fully match the called genes, so a read error is possible. CDR3 loop: CSVEGPAAARF. CDR3 nucleotides: TGCAGCGTTGAGGGGCCGGCAGCGGCTCGCTTT. This chain connects TRBV29-1 to TRBJ1-1; perhaps TRBD1 as D (5 bases). Germline assignment: CDR1 SQVTM and CDR2 ANQGSEA. This CDR3 is 11 amino acids long. The whole variable domain, remainder taken from reference TRBV29-1 and TRBJ1-1, is SAVISQKPSRDICQRGTSLTIQCQVDSQVTMMFWYRQQPGQSLTLIATANQGSEATYESGFVIDKFPISRPNLTFSTLTVSNMSPEDSSIYLCSVEGPAAARFGQGTRLTVV.

This CDR3 reads CASSEGHRGAAFF. The CDR3, as DNA: TGTGCCAGCAGCGAGGGACACCGTGGGGCGGCTTTCTTT. V usage is TRBV25-1 and J usage is TRBJ1-1; D possibly corresponds to TRBD1 (6 bases). Germline CDR1 and CDR2: MGHDK and SYGVNS. The CDR3 length is 13 residues. V was pared by 6 bases and J by 11 bases, with 19 bases between.

The V and J genes are TRBV7-2 and TRBJ2-2; perhaps TRBD2 as D (5 bases). CDR3 length equals 16 residues. Looked up from germline, CDR1 is SGHTA and CDR2 is FQGNSA. V was pared by 0 bases and J by 4 bases, with 12 bases between. The CDR3 nucleotides are TGTGCCAGCAGCTTAGCCCGAGGGCCAAGCACCGGGGAGCTGTTTTTT. Protein sequence: CASSLARGPSTGELFF.

The chain is built from TRBV28 and TRBJ1-2; D might be TRBD1 (5 bases). Germline V gene data show CDR1 as MDHEN and CDR2 as SYDVKM. The CDR3 spans 14 residues. Trimming removed 6 bases at V and 4 bases at J, with 15 bases between. For the CDR3, the DNA is TGTGCCAGCAGGACCCGGGAGGGGCCCTATGGCTACACCTTC. Residues: CASRTREGPYGYTF.

A single count supports this clone. This chain connects TRBV6-4 to TRBJ1-2; 10 positions match TRBD1. This CDR3 region has 14 residues. Germline CDR1 reads MRHNA; CDR2 reads SNTAGT. With 7 bases clipped from V and 4 bases from J, the junction kept 6 bases outside the gene matches. This CDR3 reads CASNQDRGPYGYTF. The CDR3 DNA reads TGTGCCAGCAATCAAGACAGGGGGCCCTATGGCTACACCTTC.

The chain is built from TRBV21-1 and TRBJ2-3; TRBD1 was called by the table and not checked on the DNA. TRBV21-1 represents a pseudogene. The CDR3 spans 15 residues. The CDR3 DNA reads as TGTGCCAGCAGCAAAAGACAGGGGAGCACAGATACGCAGTATTTT. Encoded protein: CASSKRQGSTDTQYF.